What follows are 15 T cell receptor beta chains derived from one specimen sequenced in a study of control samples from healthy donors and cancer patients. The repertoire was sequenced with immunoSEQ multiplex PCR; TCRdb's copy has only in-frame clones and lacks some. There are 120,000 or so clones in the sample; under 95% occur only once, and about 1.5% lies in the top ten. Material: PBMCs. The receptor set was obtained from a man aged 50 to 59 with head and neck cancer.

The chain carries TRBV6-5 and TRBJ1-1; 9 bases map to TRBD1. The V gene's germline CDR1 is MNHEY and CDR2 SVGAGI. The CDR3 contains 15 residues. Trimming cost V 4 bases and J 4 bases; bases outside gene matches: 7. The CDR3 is CASSSTGGGVTEAFF. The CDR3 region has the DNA TGTGCCAGCAGTTCGACAGGGGGTGGGGTCACTGAAGCTTTCTTT.

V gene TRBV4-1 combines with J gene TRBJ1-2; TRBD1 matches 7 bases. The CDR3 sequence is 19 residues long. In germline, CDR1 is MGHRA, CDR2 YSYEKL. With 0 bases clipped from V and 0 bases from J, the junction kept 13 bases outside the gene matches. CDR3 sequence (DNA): TGCGCCAGCAGCCAAGATGATGGAGACAGGGATACTACTAACTATGGCTACACCTTC. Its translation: CASSQDDGDRDTTNYGYTF.

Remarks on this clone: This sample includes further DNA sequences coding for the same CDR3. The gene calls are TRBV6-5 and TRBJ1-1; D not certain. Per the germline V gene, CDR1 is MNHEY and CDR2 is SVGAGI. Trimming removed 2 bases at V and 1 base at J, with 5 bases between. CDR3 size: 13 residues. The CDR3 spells CASSYGGNTEAFF. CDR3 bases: TGTGCCAGCAGTTACGGAGGGAACACTGAAGCTTTCTTT.

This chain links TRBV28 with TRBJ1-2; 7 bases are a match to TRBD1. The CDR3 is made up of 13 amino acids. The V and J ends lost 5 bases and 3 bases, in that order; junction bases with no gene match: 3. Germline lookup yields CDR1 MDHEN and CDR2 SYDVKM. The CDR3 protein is CASSPTGYYGYTF. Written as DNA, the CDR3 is TGTGCCAGCAGTCCGACAGGGTACTATGGCTACACCTTC.

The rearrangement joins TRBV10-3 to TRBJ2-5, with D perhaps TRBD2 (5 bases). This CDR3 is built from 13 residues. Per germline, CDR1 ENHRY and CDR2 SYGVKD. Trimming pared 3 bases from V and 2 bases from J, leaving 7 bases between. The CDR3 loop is CAISELEQETQYF. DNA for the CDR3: TGTGCCATCAGTGAACTAGAGCAAGAGACCCAGTACTTC.

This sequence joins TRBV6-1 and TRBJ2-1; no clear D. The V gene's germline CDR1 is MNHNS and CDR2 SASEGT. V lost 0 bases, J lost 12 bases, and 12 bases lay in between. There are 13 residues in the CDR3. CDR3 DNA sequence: TGTGCCAGCAGTGAAGCGGGCCGTCACGGGCAGTTCTTC. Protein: CASSEAGRHGQFF.

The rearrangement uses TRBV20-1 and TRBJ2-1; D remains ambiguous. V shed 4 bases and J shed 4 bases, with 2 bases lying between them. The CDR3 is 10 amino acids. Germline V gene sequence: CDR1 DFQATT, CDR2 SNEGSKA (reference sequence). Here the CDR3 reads CSATYNEQFF. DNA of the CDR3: TGCAGTGCTACGTACAATGAGCAGTTCTTC.

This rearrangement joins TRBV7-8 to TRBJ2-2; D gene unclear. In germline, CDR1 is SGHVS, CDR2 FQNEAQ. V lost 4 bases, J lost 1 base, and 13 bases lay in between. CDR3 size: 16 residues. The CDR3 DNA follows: TGTGCCAGCAGCTACCAGTCGTGGGGGAACACCGGGGAGCTGTTTTTT. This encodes CASSYQSWGNTGELFF.

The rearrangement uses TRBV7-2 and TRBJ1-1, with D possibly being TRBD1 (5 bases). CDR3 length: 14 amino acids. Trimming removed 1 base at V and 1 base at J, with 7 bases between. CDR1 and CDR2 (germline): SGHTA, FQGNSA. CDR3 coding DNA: TGTGCCAGCAGCTTAGTTGGGGCGAACACTGAAGCTTTCTTT. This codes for CASSLVGANTEAFF.

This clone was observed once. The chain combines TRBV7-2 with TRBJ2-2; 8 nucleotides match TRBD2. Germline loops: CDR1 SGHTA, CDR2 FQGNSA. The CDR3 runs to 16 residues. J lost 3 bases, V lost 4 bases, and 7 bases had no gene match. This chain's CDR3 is CASSSIAGFYTGELFF. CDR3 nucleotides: TGTGCCAGCAGCTCCATAGCGGGATTTTACACCGGGGAGCTGTTTTTT.

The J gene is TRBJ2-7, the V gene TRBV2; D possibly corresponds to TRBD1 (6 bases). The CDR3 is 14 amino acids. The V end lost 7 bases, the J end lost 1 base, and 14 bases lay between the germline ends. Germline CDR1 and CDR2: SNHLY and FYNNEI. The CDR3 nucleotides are TGTGCCAGCATATGGGACAAACGGTCCTACGAGCAGTACTTC. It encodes CASIWDKRSYEQYF.

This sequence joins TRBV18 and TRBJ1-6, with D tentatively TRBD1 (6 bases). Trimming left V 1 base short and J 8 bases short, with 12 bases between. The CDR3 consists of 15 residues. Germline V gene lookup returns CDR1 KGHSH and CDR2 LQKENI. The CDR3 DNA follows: TGTGCCAGCTCACCACAGGGCAGGGGCGATTCACCCCTCCACTTT. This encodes CASSPQGRGDSPLHF.

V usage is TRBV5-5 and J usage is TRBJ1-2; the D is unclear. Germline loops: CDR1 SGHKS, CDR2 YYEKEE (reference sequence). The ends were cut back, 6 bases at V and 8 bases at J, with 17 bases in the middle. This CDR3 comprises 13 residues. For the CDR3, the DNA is TGTGCCAGCATCGACCCTTACGACGGGGGCTACACCTTC. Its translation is CASIDPYDGGYTF.

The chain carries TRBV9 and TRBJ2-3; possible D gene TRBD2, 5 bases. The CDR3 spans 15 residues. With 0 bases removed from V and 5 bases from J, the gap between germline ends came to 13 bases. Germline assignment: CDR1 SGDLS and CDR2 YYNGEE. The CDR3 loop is CASSVGGNAGDTQYF. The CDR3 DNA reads TGTGCCAGCAGCGTAGGAGGGAACGCTGGAGATACGCAGTATTTT.

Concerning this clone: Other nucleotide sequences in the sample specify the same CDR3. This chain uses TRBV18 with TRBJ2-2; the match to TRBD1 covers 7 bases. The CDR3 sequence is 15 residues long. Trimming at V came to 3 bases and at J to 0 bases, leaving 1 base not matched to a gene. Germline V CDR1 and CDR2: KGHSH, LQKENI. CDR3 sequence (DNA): TGTGCCAGCTCACCGGGACAGTCGAACACCGGGGAGCTGTTTTTT. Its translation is CASSPGQSNTGELFF. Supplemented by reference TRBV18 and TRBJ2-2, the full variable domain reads NAGVMQNPRHLVRRRGQEARLRCSPMKGHSHVYWYRQLPEEGLKFMVYLQKENIIDESGMPKERFSAEFPKEGPSILRIQQVVRGDSAAYFCASSPGQSNTGELFFGEGSRLTVL.